The T cell receptor (beta chain) under discussion was sequenced for a study of blood T cell repertoires in COVID-19. Whole-study context: T cells, B-cell-depleted T cells, or PBMCs supplied cDNA or gDNA.

This study enrolled people aged about 18 to 100 from under 25 US geographic areas. The study counted Cohort 3 donors as recovered given two negative PCRs, clearance, or symptom resolution. CDR1 and CDR2 (germline): SGHVS, FQNEAQ. The CDR3 contains 15 residues. The V gene lost 7 bases and the J gene lost 9 bases, with 19 bases spanning the gap. Per the authors' pipeline: Reference gene primer amplification gave nucleated cell count estimates. The repertoire was sequenced with immunoSEQ multiplex PCR; TCRdb's copy has only in-frame clones and lacks some. V and J calls and clone size are copied from that table; D and trimming were computed from the DNA. The sample has a few hundred thousand clones, 85% seen once.

This receptor was obtained from a man aged 40-55 years who had recovered from COVID-19. This rearrangement joins TRBV7-8 to TRBJ1-6; tentative D call: TRBD1 (5 bases). Sample: PBMCs or T cells enriched from blood (not recorded which). CDR3 bases: TGTGCCAGCACCCCTGGGGGGGAATTAAGTTCACCCCTCCACTTT. It translates to CASTPGGELSSPLHF. The variable domain in full, completed from reference TRBV7-8 and TRBJ1-6, reads GAGVSQSPRYKVAKRGQDVALRCDPISGHVSLFWYQQALGQGPEFLTYFQNEAQLDKSGLPSDRFFAERPEGSVSTLKIQRTQQEDSAVYLCASTPGGELSSPLHFGNGTRLTVT.